This T cell receptor beta chain was observed in a study of T cells after yellow fever vaccination. CDR3 length: 16 amino acids. Germline CDR1 SGHTA, CDR2 FQGNSA. With V trimmed by 5 bases and J by 3 bases, 8 bases remained unmatched. General study results and limits: From the bulk population, abundant clonotypes could contaminate and appear within FACS-sorted repertoires.

Points on this clonotype: Its antigen is as yet unknown.

It was through 5'RACE template switching that TCR cDNA was made, with a universal primer site and UMIs added. TCRdb fed the 5' RACE reads into MiXCR, producing one record per CDR3 protein. Of about 340,000 distinct CDR3 sequences in the sample, more than 8.5% were seen once. This TCR came from a man aged 18 to 30 who received the YFV17D yellow fever vaccine. The material sequenced was PBMCs, taken on the day of the first yellow fever vaccination. The V call is TRBV7-2, the J call TRBJ2-2; 8 nucleotides align to TRBD1. The CDR3 sequence: CASSLEKTGDTGELFF. The CDR3 DNA reads as TGTGCCAGCAGCCTCGAAAAGACAGGGGACACCGGGGAGCTGTTTTTT.